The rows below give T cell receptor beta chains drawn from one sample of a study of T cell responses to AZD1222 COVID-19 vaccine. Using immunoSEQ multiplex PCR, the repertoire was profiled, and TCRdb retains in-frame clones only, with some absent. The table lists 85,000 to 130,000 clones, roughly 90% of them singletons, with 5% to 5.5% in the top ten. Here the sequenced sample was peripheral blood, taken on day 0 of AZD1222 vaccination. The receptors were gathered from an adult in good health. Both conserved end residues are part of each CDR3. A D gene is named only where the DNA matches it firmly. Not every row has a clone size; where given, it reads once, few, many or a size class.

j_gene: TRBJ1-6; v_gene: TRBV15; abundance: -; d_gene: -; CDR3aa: CATSRDMKGGPLHF; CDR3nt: TGTGCCACCAGCAGAGATATGAAGGGTGGACCCCTCCACTTT
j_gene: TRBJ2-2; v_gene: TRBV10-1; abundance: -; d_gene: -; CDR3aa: CASSSGINTGELFF; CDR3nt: TGCGCCAGCTCCTCCGGGATTAACACCGGGGAGCTGTTTTTT
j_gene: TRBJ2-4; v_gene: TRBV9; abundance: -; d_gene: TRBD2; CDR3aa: CASSYGGRRTSGGQNIQYF; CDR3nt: TGTGCCAGCAGTTACGGAGGCAGGAGGACTAGCGGGGGCCAAAACATTCAGTACTTC
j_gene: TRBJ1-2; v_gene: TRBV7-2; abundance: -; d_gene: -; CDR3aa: CASSLDRTRYGYTF; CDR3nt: TGTGCCAGCAGCTTAGATCGGACTAGGTATGGCTACACCTTC
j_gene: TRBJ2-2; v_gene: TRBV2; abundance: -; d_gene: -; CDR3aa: CASRGTTNTGELFF; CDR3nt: TGTGCCAGCAGGGGGACAACGAACACCGGGGAGCTGTTTTTT
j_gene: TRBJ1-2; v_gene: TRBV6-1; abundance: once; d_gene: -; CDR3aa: CASSDPLGNGYTF; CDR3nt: TGTGCCAGCAGTGACCCCCTAGGGAATGGCTACACCTTC
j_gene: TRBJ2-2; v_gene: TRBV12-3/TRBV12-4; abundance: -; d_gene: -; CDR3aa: CASSLPPTALFF; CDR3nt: TGTGCCAGCAGTTTACCCCCGACAGCGCTGTTTTTT
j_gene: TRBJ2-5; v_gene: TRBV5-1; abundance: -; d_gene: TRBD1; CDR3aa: CASSSLGQGGLETQYF; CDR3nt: TGCGCCAGCAGCTCGCTGGGACAGGGGGGGCTAGAGACCCAGTACTTC
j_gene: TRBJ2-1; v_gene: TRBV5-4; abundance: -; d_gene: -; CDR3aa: CASSPLGGPYNEQFF; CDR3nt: TGTGCCAGCAGCCCCTTGGGTGGACCGTACAATGAGCAGTTCTTC
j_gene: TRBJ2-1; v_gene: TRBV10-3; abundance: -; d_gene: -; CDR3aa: CAITLTSSYNEQFF; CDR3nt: TGTGCCATCACCCTGACGAGCTCCTACAATGAGCAGTTCTTC
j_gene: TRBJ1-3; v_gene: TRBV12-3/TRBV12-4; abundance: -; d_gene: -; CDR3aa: CASRHSGNTIYF; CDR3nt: TGTGCCAGCAGACACTCTGGAAACACCATATATTTT
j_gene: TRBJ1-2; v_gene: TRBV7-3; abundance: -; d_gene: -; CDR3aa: CASSPTGGIYGYTF; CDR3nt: TGTGCCAGCAGCCCTACTGGGGGGATATATGGCTACACCTTC
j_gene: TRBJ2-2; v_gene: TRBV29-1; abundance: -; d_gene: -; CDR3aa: CSGLSTGELFF; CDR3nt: TGCAGCGGGTTATCCACCGGGGAGCTGTTTTTT
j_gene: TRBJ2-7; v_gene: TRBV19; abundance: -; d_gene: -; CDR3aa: CASSISGQEQYF; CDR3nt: TGTGCCAGTAGTATCAGTGGCCAGGAGCAGTACTTC
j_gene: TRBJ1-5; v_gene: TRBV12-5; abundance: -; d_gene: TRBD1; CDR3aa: CASGLAGQGLGNQPQHF; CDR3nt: TGTGCTAGTGGTCTAGCGGGACAGGGCTTGGGCAATCAGCCCCAGCATTTT
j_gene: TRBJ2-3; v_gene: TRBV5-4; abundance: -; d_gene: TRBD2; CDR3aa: CASSQRAGGPADTQYF; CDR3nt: TGTGCCAGCAGCCAGAGAGCGGGAGGGCCGGCGGATACGCAGTATTTT
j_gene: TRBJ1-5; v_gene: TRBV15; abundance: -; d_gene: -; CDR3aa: CATSREVDSYQPQHF; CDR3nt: TGTGCCACCAGCAGAGAGGTCGACAGTTATCAGCCCCAGCATTTT
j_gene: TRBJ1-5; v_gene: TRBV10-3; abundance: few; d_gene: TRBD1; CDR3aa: CAIRSGTGEGNQPQHF; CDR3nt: TGTGCCATCAGATCCGGGACAGGGGAGGGCAATCAGCCCCAGCATTTT
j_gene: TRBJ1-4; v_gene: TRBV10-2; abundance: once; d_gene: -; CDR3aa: CASSDAGWQKLFF; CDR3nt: TGCGCCAGCAGTGACGCAGGGTGGCAAAAACTGTTTTTT
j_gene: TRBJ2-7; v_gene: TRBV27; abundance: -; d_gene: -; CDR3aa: CASSLTQGNEQYF; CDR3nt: TGTGCCAGCAGTTTAACCCAGGGCAACGAGCAGTACTTC
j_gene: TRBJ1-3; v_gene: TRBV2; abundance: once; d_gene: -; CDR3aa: CASAGGSGNTIYF; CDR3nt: TGTGCCAGCGCGGGGGGATCTGGAAACACCATATATTTT
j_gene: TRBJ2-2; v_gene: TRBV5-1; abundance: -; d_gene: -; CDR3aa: CASSFLAANTGELFF; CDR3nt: TGCGCCAGCAGCTTTTTAGCAGCGAACACCGGGGAGCTGTTTTTT
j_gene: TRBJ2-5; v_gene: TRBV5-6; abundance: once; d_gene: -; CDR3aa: CASSLAGGRETQYF; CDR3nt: TGTGCCAGCAGCTTGGCCGGGGGGCGAGAGACCCAGTACTTC
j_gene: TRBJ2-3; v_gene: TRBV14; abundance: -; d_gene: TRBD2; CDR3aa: CASSQAPTSGPDTQYF; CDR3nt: TGTGCCAGCAGCCAAGCTCCCACTAGCGGGCCAGATACGCAGTATTTT
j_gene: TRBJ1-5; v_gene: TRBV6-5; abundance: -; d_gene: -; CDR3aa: CASRMASNQPQHF; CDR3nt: TGTGCCAGCAGGATGGCCAGCAATCAGCCCCAGCATTTT
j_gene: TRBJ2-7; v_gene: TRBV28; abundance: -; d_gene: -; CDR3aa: CASSLRLHSSYEQYF; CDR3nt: TGTGCCAGCAGTTTACGGCTTCATAGCTCCTACGAGCAGTACTTC
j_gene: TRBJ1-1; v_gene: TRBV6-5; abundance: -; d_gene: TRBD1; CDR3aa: CASGRQGNTEAFF; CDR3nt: TGTGCCAGCGGCAGACAGGGGAACACTGAAGCTTTCTTT
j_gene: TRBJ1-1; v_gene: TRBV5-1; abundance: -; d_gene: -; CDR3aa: CASSLDIGGVTEAFF; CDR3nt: TGCGCCAGCAGCTTGGATATCGGGGGGGTCACTGAAGCTTTCTTT
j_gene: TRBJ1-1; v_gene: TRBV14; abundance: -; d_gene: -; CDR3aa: CASSQVAGADLMNTEAFF; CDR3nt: TGTGCCAGCAGCCAAGTTGCAGGGGCTGACCTCATGAACACTGAAGCTTTCTTT
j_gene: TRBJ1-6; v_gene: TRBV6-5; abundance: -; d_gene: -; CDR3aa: CASSIEGTNSPLHF; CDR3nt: TGTGCCAGCAGTATCGAAGGGACTAATTCACCCCTCCACTTT
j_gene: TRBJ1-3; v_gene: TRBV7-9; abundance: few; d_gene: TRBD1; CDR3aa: CASSNDRGGNTIYF; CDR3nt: TGTGCCAGCAGCAACGACAGGGGGGGAAACACCATATATTTT